The 15 T cell receptor beta chains in this list originate from one sample, sequenced in a study of monozygotic twins with inflammatory bowel disease. After re-calling the 5' RACE reads, TCRdb lists one entry per CDR3 protein, DNA absent. The sample table includes about 330,000 distinct CDR3 sequences. Material: blood. The receptors stem from a human donor with ulcerative colitis or Crohn's disease, or a healthy co-twin of an affected twin (not recorded which).

This chain connects TRBV15 to TRBJ2-1; TCRdb indicates TRBD1, and absent DNA this call remains unverified. This CDR3 spans 17 amino acids. Germline values: CDR1 LNHNV, CDR2 YYDKDF (reference sequence). The CDR3 protein is CATSRDYGYGRPNEQFF. Filled out from reference TRBV15 and TRBJ2-1, the complete variable domain reads DAMVIQNPRYQVTQFGKPVTLSCSQTLNHNVMYWYQQKSSQAPKLLFHYYDKDFNNEADTPDNFQSRRPNTSFCFLDIRSPGLGDTAMYLCATSRDYGYGRPNEQFFGPGTRLTVL.

This rearrangement joins TRBV7-2 to TRBJ2-1; TCRdb names TRBD2, which stays unverified in the absence of DNA. CDR1 is SGHTA and CDR2 is FQGNSA in the germline V gene. The CDR3 has 17 residues. The chain's CDR3 is CASSLTRPGPPYNEQFF.

The rearrangement joins TRBV4-1 to TRBJ1-5; TCRdb outputs TRBD1, but without DNA this stays unchecked. Germline values: CDR1 MGHRA, CDR2 YSYEKL. The CDR3 covers 13 residues. CDR3 sequence: CASSHPGVAPQHF.

J is TRBJ2-3 and V is TRBV6-6; the TCRdb call, TRBD2, lacks DNA for checking. The CDR3 consists of 14 residues. CDR1 is MNHNY, CDR2 SVGAGI, per germline (reference sequence). The CDR3 loop is CASSYGQAGVTQYF.

The chain carries TRBV20-1 and TRBJ2-7; without DNA, the TCRdb call of TRBD1 cannot be checked. Germline loops: CDR1 DFQATT, CDR2 SNEGSKA (reference sequence). CDR3 length: 13 amino acids. This CDR3 reads CSAEPTGHDEQYF.

The J gene is TRBJ2-7, the V gene TRBV12-3 or TRBV12-4; no DNA is available, so the TRBD1 call from TCRdb remains unchecked. This CDR3 is 15 amino acids long. CDR3 amino acids: CASSPPWSSSYEQYF.

J is TRBJ2-7 and V is TRBV5-1; with no DNA, the TCRdb D assignment of TRBD2 cannot be verified. CDR3 length: 15 residues. CDR1 SGHRS and CDR2 YFSETQ come from the germline V gene. The CDR3 is CASSLVLADSYEQYF.

The chain couples TRBV20-1 to TRBJ2-1; as DNA is missing, the TRBD2 call by TCRdb cannot be tested. The germline CDR1 and CDR2 sequences are DFQATT and SNEGSKA (reference sequence). The CDR3 is 16 residues long. CDR3 residues: CSASSSGRVRGNEQFF.

CDR3 sequence reads: CASSRPPSGEQFF. The chain has TRBV11-3 and TRBJ2-1; absent DNA, TCRdb's TRBD2 call cannot be checked. The CDR3 is made up of 13 amino acids. Germline V gene data show CDR1 as SGHNT and CDR2 as YENEEA.

The chain is built from TRBV7-2 and TRBJ1-5. Germline lookup yields CDR1 SGHTA and CDR2 FQGNSA. The CDR3 runs 14 residues. The chain's CDR3 is CASSAQISNQPQHF.

CDR3 amino acids: CSARAWGSMNTEAFF. V is TRBV20-1 and J is TRBJ1-1; the D gene TCRdb calls, TRBD1, cannot be checked with no DNA. The germline CDR1 and CDR2 sequences are DFQATT and SNEGSKA (reference sequence). The CDR3 contains 15 residues.

The chain uses TRBV20-1 and TRBJ2-5; TCRdb designates TRBD1, a call that cannot be tested without DNA. This CDR3 spans 15 amino acids. Germline loops: CDR1 DFQATT, CDR2 SNEGSKA (reference sequence). The CDR3 sequence: CSALVPGTGQETQYF.

CDR3 in amino acids: CASSFETDNSPLHF. The rearrangement joins TRBV7-2 to TRBJ1-6; TCRdb's D call, TRBD1, is unchecked because there is no DNA. Germline V lookup: CDR1 SGHTA, CDR2 FQGNSA. This CDR3 is 14 amino acids long.

The J gene is TRBJ1-1, the V gene TRBV7-9. The CDR3 extends over 14 amino acids. Germline CDR1 reads SEHNR; CDR2 reads FQNEAQ (reference sequence). The CDR3 loop reads CASSPRRAATEAFF.

The chain has TRBV27 and TRBJ2-1; the TRBD1 assignment by TCRdb is unverifiable without DNA. This CDR3 is built from 14 residues. Germline lookup yields CDR1 MNHEY and CDR2 SMNVEV (reference sequence). This chain's CDR3 is CASSWTGKSNEQFF.